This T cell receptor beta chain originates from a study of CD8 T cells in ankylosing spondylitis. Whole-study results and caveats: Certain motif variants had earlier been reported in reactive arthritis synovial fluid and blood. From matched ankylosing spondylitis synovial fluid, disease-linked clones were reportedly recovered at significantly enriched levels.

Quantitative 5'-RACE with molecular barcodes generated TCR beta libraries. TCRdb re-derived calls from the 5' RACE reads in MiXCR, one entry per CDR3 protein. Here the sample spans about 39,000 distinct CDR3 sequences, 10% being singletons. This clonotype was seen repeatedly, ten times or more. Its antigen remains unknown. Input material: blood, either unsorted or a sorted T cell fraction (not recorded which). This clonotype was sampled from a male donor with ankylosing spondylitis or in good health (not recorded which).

The CDR3 region is CASSQRTSGSIDEQFF. CDR3 DNA: TGCGCCAGCAGCCAAAGGACTAGCGGGAGTATCGATGAGCAGTTCTTC. The rearrangement joins TRBV4-1 to TRBJ2-1, with TRBD2 matching over 13 bases. V trimming: 2 bases; J trimming: 8 bases; junction bases outside the gene matches: 6. The CDR3 is 16 residues long. Germline CDR1 and CDR2: MGHRA and YSYEKL.